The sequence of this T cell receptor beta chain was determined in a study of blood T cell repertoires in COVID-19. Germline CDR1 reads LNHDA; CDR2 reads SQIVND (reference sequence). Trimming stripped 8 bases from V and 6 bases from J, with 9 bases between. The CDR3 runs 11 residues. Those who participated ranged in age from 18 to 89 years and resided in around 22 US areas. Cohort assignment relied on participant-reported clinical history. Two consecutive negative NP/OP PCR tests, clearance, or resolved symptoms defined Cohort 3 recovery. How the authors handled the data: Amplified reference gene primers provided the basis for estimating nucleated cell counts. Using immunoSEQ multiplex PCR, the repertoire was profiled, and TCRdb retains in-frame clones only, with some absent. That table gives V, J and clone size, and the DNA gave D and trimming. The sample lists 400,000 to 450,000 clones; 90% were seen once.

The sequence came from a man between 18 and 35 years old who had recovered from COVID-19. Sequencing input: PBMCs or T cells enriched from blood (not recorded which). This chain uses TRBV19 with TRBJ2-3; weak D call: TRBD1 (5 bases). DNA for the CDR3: TGTGCCAGTTCCCCAGGGGATACGCAGTATTTT. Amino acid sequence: CASSPGDTQYF. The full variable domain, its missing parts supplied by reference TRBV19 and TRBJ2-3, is DGGITQSPKYLFRKEGQNVTLSCEQNLNHDAMYWYRQDPGQGLRLIYYSQIVNDFQKGDIAEGYSVSREKKESFPLTVTSAQKNPTAFYLCASSPGDTQYFGPGTRLTVL.